These 2 T cell receptor beta chains came from one sample sequenced in a study of blood T cell repertoires in COVID-19. Libraries were prepared by immunoSEQ multiplex PCR; TCRdb keeps only in-frame clonotypes and omits some of them. This sample has approximately 230,000 clones, with about 87% found just once. The sequencing sample was made of peripheral blood. Receptor source: a woman aged 25 to 45 with COVID-19, enrolled during active disease.

V usage is TRBV6-1 and J usage is TRBJ1-6; TRBD1 is a possible D gene (5 bases). Germline CDR1 and CDR2: MNHNS and SASEGT. V dropped 2 bases and J dropped 7 bases, with 9 bases sitting between them. The CDR3 is made up of 14 amino acids. This chain's CDR3 is CASSETGRNSPLHF. The CDR3, as DNA: TGTGCCAGCAGTGAAACAGGACGCAATTCACCCCTCCACTTT.

The gene calls are TRBV28 and TRBJ1-1; a weak D match, TRBD1 (5 bases). Deletions cut 4 bases from V and 3 bases from J, with 15 bases between. This CDR3 contains 15 residues. Germline-derived CDR1 and CDR2 are MDHEN and SYDVKM. The CDR3 sequence is CASSSPPAGDTEAFF. The CDR3, as DNA: TGTGCCAGCAGTTCACCTCCGGCGGGGGACACTGAAGCTTTCTTT.